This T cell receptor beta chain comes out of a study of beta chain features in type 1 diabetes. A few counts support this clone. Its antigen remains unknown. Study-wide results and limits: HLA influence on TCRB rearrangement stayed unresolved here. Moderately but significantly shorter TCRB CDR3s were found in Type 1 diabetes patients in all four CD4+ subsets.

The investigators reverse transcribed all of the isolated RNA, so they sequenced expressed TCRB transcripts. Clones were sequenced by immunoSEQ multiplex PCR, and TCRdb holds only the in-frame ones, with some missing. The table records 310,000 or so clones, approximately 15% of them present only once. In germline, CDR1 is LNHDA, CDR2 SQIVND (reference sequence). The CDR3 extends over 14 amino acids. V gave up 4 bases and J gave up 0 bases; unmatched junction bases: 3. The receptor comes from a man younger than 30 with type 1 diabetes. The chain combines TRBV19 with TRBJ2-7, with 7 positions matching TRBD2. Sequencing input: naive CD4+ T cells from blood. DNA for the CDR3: TGTGCCAGTAGTACGACTAGCAGCTCCTACGAGCAGTACTTC. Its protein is CASSTTSSSYEQYF.